This TCR beta chain was sequenced in a study of T cell changes during pregnancy in multiple sclerosis. The length of the CDR3 is 13 residues. V lost 4 bases, J lost 7 bases, and 11 bases lay in between. Germline V gene sequence: CDR1 KGHSH, CDR2 LQKENI. The protocol was immunoSEQ multiplex PCR, while the TCRdb copy is restricted to in-frame clones and leaves out a portion. The repertoire holds 100,000 or so clones, with about 92% as singletons. The sequence was obtained from a female donor with multiple sclerosis, enrolled in a pregnancy study. The material was peripheral blood, obtained after pregnancy. This rearrangement joins TRBV18 to TRBJ2-1, with D perhaps matching TRBD2 (6 bases). The CDR3 nucleotides are TGTGCCAGCTCACAGACTAGTACGAATGAGCAGTTCTTC. Translation gives CASSQTSTNEQFF.